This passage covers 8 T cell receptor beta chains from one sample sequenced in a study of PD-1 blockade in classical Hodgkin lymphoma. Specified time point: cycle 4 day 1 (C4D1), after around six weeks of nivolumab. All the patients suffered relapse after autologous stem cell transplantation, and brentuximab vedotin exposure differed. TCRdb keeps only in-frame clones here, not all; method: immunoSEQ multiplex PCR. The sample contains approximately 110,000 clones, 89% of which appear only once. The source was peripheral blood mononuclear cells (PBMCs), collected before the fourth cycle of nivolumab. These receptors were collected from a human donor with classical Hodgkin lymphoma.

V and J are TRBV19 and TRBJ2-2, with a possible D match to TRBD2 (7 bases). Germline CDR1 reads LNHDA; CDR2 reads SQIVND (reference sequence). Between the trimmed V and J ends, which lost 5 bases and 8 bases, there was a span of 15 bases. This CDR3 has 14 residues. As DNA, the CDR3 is TGTGCCAGTAGTTTCCGGGGGGCCGAAGGGGAGCTGTTTTTT. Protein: CASSFRGAEGELFF.

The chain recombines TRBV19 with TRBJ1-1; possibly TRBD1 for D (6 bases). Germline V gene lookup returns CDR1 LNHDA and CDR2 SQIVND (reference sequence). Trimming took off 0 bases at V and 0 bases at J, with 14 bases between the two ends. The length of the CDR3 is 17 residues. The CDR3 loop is CASSIDRPQGLNTEAFF. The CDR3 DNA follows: TGTGCCAGTAGTATAGATAGACCCCAGGGGCTGAACACTGAAGCTTTCTTT.

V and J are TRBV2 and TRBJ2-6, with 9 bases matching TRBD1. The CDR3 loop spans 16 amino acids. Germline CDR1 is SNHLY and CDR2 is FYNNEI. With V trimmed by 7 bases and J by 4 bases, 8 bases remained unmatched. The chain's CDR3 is CASTWRTGAGANVLTF. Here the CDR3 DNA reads TGTGCCAGCACATGGAGGACAGGGGCCGGGGCCAACGTCCTGACTTTC.

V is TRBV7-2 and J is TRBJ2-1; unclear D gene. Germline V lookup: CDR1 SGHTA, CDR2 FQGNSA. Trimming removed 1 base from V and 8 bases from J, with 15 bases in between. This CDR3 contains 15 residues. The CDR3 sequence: CASSLGPILYYEQFF. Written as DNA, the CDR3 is TGTGCCAGCAGCTTAGGGCCAATTTTATACTATGAGCAGTTCTTC.

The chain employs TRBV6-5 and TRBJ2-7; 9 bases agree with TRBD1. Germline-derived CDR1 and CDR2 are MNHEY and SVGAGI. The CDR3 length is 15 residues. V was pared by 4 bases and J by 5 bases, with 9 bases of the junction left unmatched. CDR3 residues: CASSSTGTGHNEQYF. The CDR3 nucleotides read TGTGCCAGCAGTTCAACCGGGACAGGGCATAACGAGCAGTACTTC.

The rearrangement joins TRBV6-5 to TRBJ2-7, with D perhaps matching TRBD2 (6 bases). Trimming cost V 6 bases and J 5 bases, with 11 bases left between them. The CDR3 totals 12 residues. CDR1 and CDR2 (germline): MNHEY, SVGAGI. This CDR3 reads CASSPGGDEQYF. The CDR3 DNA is TGTGCCAGCAGCCCCGGGGGTGACGAGCAGTACTTC.

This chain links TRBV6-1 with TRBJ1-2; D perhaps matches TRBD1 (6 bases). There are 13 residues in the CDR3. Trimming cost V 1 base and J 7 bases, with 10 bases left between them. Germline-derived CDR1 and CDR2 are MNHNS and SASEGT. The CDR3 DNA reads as TGTGCCAGCAGTGAAGTTTCAGGGGTTGGCTACACCTTC. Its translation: CASSEVSGVGYTF.

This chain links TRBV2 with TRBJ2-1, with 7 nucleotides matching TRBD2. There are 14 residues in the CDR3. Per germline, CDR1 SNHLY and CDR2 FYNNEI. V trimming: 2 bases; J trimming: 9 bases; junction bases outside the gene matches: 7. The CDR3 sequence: CASSEWLAAVEQFF. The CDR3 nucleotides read TGTGCCAGCAGTGAATGGCTAGCGGCAGTTGAGCAGTTCTTC.